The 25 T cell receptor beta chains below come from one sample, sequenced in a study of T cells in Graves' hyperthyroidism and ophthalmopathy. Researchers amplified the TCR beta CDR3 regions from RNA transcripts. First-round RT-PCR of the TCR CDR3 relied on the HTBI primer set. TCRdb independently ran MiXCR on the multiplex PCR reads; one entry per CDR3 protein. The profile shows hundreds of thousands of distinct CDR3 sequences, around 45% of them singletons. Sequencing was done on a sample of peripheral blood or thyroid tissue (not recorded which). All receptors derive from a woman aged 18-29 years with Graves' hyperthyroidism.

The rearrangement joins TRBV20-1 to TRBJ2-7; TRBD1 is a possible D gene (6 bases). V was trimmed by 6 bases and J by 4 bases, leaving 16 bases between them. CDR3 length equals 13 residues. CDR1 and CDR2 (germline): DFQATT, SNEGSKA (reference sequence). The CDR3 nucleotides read TGCAGTGCCCTACCCGGGACACCTTACGAGCAGTACTTC. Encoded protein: CSALPGTPYEQYF.

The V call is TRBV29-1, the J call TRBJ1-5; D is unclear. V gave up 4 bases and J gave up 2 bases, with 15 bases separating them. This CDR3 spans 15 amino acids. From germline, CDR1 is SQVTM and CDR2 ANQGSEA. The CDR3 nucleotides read TGCAGCGTTGGGGGAGAGGGAGGCGGCAATCAGCCCCAGCATTTT. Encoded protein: CSVGGEGGGNQPQHF.

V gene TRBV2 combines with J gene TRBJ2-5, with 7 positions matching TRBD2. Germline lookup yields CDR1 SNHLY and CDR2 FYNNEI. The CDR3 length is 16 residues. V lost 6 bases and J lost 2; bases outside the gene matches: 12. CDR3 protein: CASRTLLGAGQETQYF. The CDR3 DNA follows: TGTGCCAGCAGGACCCTCTTAGGAGCGGGGCAAGAGACCCAGTACTTC.

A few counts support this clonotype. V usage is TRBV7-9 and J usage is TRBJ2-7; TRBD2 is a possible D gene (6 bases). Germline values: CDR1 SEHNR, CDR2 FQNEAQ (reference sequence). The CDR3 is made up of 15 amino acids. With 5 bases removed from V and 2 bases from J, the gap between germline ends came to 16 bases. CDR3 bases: TGTGCCAGCAGCCAAGGCGGGACGGAAGCCTACGAGCAGTACTTC. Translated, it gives CASSQGGTEAYEQYF.

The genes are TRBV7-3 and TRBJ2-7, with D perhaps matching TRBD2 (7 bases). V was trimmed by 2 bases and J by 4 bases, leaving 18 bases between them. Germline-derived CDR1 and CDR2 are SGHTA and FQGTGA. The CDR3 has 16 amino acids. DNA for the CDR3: TGTGCCAGCAGCTTACTTCACGCTCGGGGGGCGTACGAGCAGTACTTC. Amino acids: CASSLLHARGAYEQYF.

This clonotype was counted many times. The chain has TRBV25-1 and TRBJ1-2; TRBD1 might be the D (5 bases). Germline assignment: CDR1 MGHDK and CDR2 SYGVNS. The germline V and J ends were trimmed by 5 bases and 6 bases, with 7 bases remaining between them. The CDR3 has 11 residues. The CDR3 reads CASSWGHGYTF. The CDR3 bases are TGTGCCAGCAGTTGGGGCCATGGCTACACCTTC.

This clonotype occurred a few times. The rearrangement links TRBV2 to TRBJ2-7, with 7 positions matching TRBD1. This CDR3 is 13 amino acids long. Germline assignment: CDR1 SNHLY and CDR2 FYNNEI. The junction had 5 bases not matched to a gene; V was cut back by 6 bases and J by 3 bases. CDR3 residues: CASSRDSNYEQYF. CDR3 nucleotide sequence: TGTGCCAGCAGCCGGGACAGCAACTACGAGCAGTACTTC. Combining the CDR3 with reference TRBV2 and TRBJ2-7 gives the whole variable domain EPEVTQTPSHQVTQMGQEVILRCVPISNHLYFYWYRQILGQKVEFLVSFYNNEISEKSEIFDDQFSVERPDGSNFTLKIRSTKLEDSAMYFCASSRDSNYEQYFGPGTRLTVT.

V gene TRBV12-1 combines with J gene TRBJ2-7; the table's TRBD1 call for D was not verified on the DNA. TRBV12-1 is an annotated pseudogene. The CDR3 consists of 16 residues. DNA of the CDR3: TGTGCCAGCAGCTTTTCCGGGGGCACGGCGAGATACGAGCAGTACTTC. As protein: CASSFSGGTARYEQYF.

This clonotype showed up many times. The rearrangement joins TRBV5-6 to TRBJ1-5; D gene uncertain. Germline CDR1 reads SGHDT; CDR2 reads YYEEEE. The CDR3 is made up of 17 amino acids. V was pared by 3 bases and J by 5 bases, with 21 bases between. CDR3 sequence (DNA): TGTGCCAGCAGCTCCACCGGAGGGCGGACGGATGATCAGCCCCAGCATTTT. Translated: CASSSTGGRTDDQPQHF.

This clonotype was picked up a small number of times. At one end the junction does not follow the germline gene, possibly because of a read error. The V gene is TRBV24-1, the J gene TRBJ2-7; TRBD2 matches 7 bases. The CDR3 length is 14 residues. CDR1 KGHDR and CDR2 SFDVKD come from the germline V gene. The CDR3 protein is CATSDSRSVDGGNF. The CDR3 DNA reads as TGTGCCACCAGTGATTCAAGATCTGTAGACGGGGGGAACTTC.

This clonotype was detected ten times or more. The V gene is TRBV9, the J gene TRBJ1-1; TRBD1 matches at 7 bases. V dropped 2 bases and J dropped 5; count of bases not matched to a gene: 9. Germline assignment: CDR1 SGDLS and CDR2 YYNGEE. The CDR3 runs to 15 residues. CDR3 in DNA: TGTGCCAGCAGCGTCACAGGGGCGGTGGTTACTGAAGCTTTCTTT. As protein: CASSVTGAVVTEAFF.

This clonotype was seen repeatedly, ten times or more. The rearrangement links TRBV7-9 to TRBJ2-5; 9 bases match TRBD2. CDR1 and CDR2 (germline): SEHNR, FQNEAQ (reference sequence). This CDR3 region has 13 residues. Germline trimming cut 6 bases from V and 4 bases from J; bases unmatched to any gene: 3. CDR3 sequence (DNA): TGTGCCAGCAGTAGCGGGAGTCGAGAGACCCAGTACTTC. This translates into CASSSGSRETQYF.

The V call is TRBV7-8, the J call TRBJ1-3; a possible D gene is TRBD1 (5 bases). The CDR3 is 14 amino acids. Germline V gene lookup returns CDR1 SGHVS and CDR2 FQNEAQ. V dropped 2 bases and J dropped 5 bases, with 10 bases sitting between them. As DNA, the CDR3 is TGTGCCAGCAGCTTAAGGGGCGTGAGAAACACCATATATTTT. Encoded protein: CASSLRGVRNTIYF.

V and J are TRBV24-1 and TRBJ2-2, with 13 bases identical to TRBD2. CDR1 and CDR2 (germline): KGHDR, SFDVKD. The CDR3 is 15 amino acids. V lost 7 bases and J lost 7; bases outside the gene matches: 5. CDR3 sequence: CATSPGTSGIGELFF. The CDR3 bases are TGTGCCACCAGCCCCGGGACTAGCGGGATCGGGGAGCTGTTTTTT.

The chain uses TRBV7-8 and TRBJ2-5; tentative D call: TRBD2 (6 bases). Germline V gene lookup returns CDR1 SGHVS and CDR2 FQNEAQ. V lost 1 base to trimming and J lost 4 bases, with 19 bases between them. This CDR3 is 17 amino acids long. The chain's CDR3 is CASSLGWGFGGRETQYF. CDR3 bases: TGTGCCAGCAGCTTAGGCTGGGGGTTTGGAGGGCGAGAGACCCAGTACTTC.

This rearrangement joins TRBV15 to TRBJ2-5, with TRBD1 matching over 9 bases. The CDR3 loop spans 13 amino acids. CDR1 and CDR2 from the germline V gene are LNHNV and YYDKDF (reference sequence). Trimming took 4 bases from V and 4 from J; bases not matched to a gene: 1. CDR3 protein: CATSMTGGETQYF. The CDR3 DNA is TGTGCCACCAGCATGACAGGGGGAGAGACCCAGTACTTC.

The CDR3 sequence is CASSYFGTSSSYEQYF. The CDR3 DNA is TGTGCCAGCAGTTATTTCGGGACTAGTTCATCCTACGAGCAGTACTTC. The chain joins TRBV6-5 to TRBJ2-7, with 8 nucleotides matching TRBD2. V lost 3 bases, J lost 1 base, and 8 bases stayed unmatched. This CDR3 has 16 residues. Germline V gene sequence: CDR1 MNHEY, CDR2 SVGAGI.

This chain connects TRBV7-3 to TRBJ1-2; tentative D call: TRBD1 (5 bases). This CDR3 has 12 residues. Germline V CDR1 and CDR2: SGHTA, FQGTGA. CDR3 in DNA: TGTGCTAGGAGTTATAGGGGCTATGGCTACACCTTC. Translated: CARSYRGYGYTF. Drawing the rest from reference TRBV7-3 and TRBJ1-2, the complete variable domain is GAGVSQTPSNKVTEKGKYVELRCDPISGHTALYWYRQSLGQGPEFLIYFQGTGAADDSGLPNDRFFAVRPEGSVSTLKIQRTERGDSAVYLCARSYRGYGYTFGSGTRLTVV.

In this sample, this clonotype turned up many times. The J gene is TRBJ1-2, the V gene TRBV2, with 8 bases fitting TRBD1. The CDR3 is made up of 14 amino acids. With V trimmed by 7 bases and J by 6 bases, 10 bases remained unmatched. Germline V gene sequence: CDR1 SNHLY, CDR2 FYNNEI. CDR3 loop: CASNVIQGADGYTF. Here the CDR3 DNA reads TGTGCCAGCAACGTAATTCAGGGGGCGGATGGCTACACCTTC.

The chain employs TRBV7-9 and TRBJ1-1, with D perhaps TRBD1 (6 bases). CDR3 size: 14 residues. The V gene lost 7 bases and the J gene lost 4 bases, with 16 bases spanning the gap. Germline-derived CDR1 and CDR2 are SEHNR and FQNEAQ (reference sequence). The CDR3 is CASTTPEQGTEAFF. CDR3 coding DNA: TGTGCCAGCACCACCCCGGAACAGGGCACTGAAGCTTTCTTT. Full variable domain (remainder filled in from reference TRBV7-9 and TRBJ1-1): DTGVSQNPRHKITKRGQNVTFRCDPISEHNRLYWYRQTLGQGPEFLTYFQNEAQLEKSRLLSDRFSAERPKGSFSTLEIQRTEQGDSAMYLCASTTPEQGTEAFFGQGTRLTVV.

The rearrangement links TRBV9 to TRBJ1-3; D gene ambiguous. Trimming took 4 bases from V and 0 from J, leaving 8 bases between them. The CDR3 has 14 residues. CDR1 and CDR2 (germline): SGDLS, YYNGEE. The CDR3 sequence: CASSRGSSGNTIYF. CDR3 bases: TGTGCCAGCAGCAGAGGAAGCTCTGGAAACACCATATATTTT.

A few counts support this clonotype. This CDR3 is CATSDPSWPDTQYF. The CDR3 DNA follows: TGTGCCACCAGTGACCCCTCGTGGCCAGATACGCAGTATTTT. The chain has TRBV24-1 and TRBJ2-3, with D hard to call. The length of the CDR3 is 14 residues. The V gene's germline CDR1 is KGHDR and CDR2 SFDVKD. With 4 bases removed from V and 4 bases from J, the gap between germline ends came to 11 bases.

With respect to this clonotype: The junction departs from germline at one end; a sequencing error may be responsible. The CDR3 protein is CASNYRENTEAFF. The CDR3 DNA follows: TGTGCCAGCAATTACAGGGAGAACACTGAAGCTTTCTTT. V and J are TRBV6-5 and TRBJ1-1, with D possibly being TRBD1 (6 bases). The CDR3 sequence is 13 residues long. Looked up from germline, CDR1 is MNHEY and CDR2 is SVGAGI.

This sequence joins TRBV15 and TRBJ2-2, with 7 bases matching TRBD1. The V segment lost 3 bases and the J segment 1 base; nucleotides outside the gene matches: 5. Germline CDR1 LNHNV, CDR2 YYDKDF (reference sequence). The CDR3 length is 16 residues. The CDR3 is CATSRETGMNTGELFF. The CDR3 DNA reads TGTGCCACCAGCAGGGAGACAGGGATGAACACCGGGGAGCTGTTTTTT.

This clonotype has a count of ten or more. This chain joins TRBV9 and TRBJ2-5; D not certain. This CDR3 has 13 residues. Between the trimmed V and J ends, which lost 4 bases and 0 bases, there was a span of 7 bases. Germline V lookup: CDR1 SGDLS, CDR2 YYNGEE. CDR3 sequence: CASSRVYQETQYF. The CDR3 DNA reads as TGTGCCAGCAGCCGGGTGTACCAAGAGACCCAGTACTTC.